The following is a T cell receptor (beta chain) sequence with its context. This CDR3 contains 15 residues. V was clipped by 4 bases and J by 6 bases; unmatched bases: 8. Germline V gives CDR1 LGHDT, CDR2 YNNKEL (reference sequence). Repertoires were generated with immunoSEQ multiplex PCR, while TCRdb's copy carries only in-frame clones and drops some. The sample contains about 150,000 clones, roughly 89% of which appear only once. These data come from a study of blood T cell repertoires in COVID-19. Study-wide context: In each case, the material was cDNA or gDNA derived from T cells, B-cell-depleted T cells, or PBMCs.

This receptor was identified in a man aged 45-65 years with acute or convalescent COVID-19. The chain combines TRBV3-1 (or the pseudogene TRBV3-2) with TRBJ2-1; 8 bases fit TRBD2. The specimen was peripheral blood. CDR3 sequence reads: CASSPRSAGGNEQFF. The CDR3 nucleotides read TGTGCCAGCAGCCCCCGTAGTGCGGGGGGCAATGAGCAGTTCTTC.